Following are 4 T cell receptor beta chains from one sample sequenced in a study of blood T cell repertoires in COVID-19. The data were produced by immunoSEQ multiplex PCR, yet TCRdb's version contains in-frame clones alone and is incomplete. The sample holds some 200,000 clones, roughly nine tenths seen once. The sequenced sample was PBMCs or T cells enriched from blood (not recorded which). The receptors derive from a woman between 45 and 60 years old in a cohort exposed to, infected with or recovered from COVID-19 (not recorded which).

The rearrangement uses TRBV7-2 and TRBJ1-2, with unresolved D. Per the germline V gene, CDR1 is SGHTA and CDR2 is FQGNSA. The CDR3 has 15 residues. V gave up 1 base and J gave up 8 bases, with 17 bases separating them. The CDR3 DNA sequence: TGTGCCAGCAGCTTAGGGAACTTATTAAGCGGGGGCTACACCTTC. Translation: CASSLGNLLSGGYTF.

This chain joins TRBV15 and TRBJ1-5; the match to TRBD1 covers 8 bases. The germline CDR1 and CDR2 sequences are LNHNV and YYDKDF (reference sequence). V lost 4 bases and J lost 7; bases outside the gene matches: 18. This CDR3 has 18 amino acids. The CDR3 coding sequence is TGTGCCACCAGCAACCAGGACGACTTGGACAGGGCGAGGCAGCCCCAGCATTTT. Protein product: CATSNQDDLDRARQPQHF.

V usage is TRBV6-5 and J usage is TRBJ1-1; tentative D call: TRBD1 (5 bases). Germline CDR1 and CDR2: MNHEY and SVGAGI. The ends were cut back, 10 bases at V and 4 bases at J, with 16 bases in the middle. The CDR3 covers 13 residues. The CDR3 reads CATQGRDSTEAFF. Written as DNA, the CDR3 is TGTGCCACCCAAGGCAGGGATAGCACTGAAGCTTTCTTT.

J is TRBJ2-3 and V is TRBV18, with D uncertain. Per germline, CDR1 KGHSH and CDR2 LQKENI. The CDR3 has 13 residues. Trimming took 8 bases from V and 0 from J, leaving 9 bases between them. This CDR3 reads CASAVTSTDTQYF. The CDR3 region has the DNA TGTGCCAGCGCGGTAACTAGCACAGATACGCAGTATTTT.